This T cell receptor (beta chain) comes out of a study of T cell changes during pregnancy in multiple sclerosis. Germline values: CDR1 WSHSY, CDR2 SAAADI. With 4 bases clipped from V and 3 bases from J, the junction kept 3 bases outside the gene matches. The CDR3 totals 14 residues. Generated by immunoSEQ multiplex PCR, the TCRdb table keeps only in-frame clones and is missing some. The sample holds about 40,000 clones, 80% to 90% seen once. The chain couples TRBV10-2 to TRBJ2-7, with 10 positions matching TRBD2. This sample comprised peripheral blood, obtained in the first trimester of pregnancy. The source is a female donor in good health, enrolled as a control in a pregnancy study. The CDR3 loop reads CASSAGLANYEQYF. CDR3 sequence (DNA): TGCGCCAGCAGTGCGGGACTAGCGAACTACGAGCAGTACTTC.